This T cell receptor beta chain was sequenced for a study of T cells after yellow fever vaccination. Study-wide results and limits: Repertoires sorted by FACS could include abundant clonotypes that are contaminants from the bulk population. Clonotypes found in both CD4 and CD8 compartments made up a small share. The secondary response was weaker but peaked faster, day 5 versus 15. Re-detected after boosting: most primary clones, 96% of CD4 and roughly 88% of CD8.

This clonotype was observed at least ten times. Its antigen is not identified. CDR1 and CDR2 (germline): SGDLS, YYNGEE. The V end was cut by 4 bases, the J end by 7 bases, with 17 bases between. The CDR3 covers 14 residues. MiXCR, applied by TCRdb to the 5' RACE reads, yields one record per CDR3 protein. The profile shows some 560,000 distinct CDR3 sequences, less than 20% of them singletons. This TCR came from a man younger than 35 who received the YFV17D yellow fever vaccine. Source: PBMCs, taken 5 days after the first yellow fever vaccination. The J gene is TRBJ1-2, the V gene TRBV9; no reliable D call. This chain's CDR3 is CASSPRQRTGGYTF. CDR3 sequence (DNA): TGTGCCAGCAGCCCCCGTCAACGGACGGGTGGCTACACCTTC. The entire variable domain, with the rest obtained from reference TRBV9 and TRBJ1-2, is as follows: DSGVTQTPKHLITATGQRVTLRCSPRSGDLSVYWYQQSLDQGLQFLIQYYNGEERAKGNILERFSAQQFPDLHSELNLSSLELGDSALYFCASSPRQRTGGYTFGSGTRLTVV.